The clone carrying this T cell receptor beta chain was seen more than once but under ten times. TCRdb keeps only in-frame clones here, not all; method: immunoSEQ multiplex PCR. The sample lists over 200,000 clones; 88% were seen once. This sample was taken from a study of blood T cell repertoires in COVID-19. Study details: Sites across the United States, Italy and Spain contributed samples from acute and convalescent COVID-19.

The CDR3 contains 13 residues. V was cut by 7 bases and J by 6 bases, with 10 bases left in between. This clonotype was obtained from a woman aged 55-70 years with acute or convalescent COVID-19. The sequenced sample was peripheral blood. The V and J genes are TRBV12-3 or TRBV12-4 and TRBJ1-6, with unresolved D. The CDR3 reads CASKETANSPLHF. As DNA, the CDR3 is TGTGCCAGCAAGGAGACCGCTAATTCACCCCTCCACTTT.